Shown below are 7 T cell receptor beta chains from a single sample sequenced in a study of blood T cell repertoires in COVID-19 (dated by TCRdb to about 2020). Library creation used the immunoSEQ multiplex PCR assay. In its TCRdb copy, this immuneACCESS table keeps in-frame sequences only and misses some clones. Where compared with another copy, unresolved V genes explain less than half of these, and the others have no known cause. The table for this sample lists under 300,000 clones; 90% of them were counted only once. The top ten clonotypes cover under 2.5% of the sample. Sample: peripheral blood. The receptors here all came from a woman aged 60-70 years with COVID-19, enrolled during active disease.

The gene calls are TRBV6-5 and TRBJ1-2; no firm D call. The CDR3 sequence is 13 residues long. Trimming shortened V by 6 bases and J by 4 bases, and 12 bases separated the two germline ends. Per germline, CDR1 MNHEY and CDR2 SVGAGI. The DNA for the CDR3 is TGTGCCAGCAGCCCCCCGGGAGCCTATGGCTACACCTTC. It codes for CASSPPGAYGYTF.

CDR3 amino acids: CASSSNSRQGNGYTF. CDR3 DNA sequence: TGTGCCAGCAGTTCAAACTCTAGACAGGGGAATGGCTACACCTTC. The rearrangement joins TRBV27 to TRBJ1-2; TRBD1 matches 8 bases. The junction had 10 bases not matched to a gene; V was cut back by 4 bases and J by 6 bases. The V gene's germline CDR1 is MNHEY and CDR2 SMNVEV (reference sequence). The CDR3 is made up of 15 amino acids.

V and J are TRBV18 and TRBJ1-3, with TRBD1 matching 7 bases. The germline V gene has CDR1 KGHSH and CDR2 LQKENI. The V gene end was trimmed by 6 bases and the J gene end by 0 bases; junction bases not matched to a gene: 11. CDR3 length: 17 residues. The CDR3 DNA reads TGTGCCAGCTCTCCCCGACAGGGAAGGGACTCTGGAAACACCATATATTTT. This gives the protein CASSPRQGRDSGNTIYF. Full variable domain (remainder filled in from reference TRBV18 and TRBJ1-3): NAGVMQNPRHLVRRRGQEARLRCSPMKGHSHVYWYRQLPEEGLKFMVYLQKENIIDESGMPKERFSAEFPKEGPSILRIQQVVRGDSAAYFCASSPRQGRDSGNTIYFGEGSWLTVV.

The chain joins TRBV5-5 to TRBJ1-1; unclear D gene. This CDR3 spans 13 amino acids. Germline lookup yields CDR1 SGHKS and CDR2 YYEKEE (reference sequence). V lost 5 bases, J lost 7 bases, and 15 bases lay in between. The CDR3 region is CASRPSYGGEAFF. The DNA of the CDR3 is TGTGCCAGCAGACCCTCCTACGGCGGTGAAGCTTTCTTT.

The chain combines TRBV7-9 with TRBJ1-1; D gene uncertain. V lost 3 bases and J 5 bases, leaving 13 bases between the germline ends. The V gene's germline CDR1 is SEHNR and CDR2 FQNEAQ (reference sequence). The CDR3 runs 14 residues. CDR3 bases: TGTGCCAGCAGCTTGTATCCCGAGCGAACTGAAGCTTTCTTT. It translates to CASSLYPERTEAFF.

The V gene is TRBV5-5, the J gene TRBJ2-7, with D perhaps matching TRBD1 (6 bases). CDR3 length: 16 residues. Germline CDR1 SGHKS, CDR2 YYEKEE (reference sequence). The V end lost 4 bases, the J end lost 2 bases, and 19 bases lay between the germline ends. This chain's CDR3 is CASSLRTDSDPYEQYF. The CDR3 DNA reads TGTGCCAGCAGCCTACGGACAGATAGCGACCCCTACGAGCAGTACTTC.

The chain has TRBV9 and TRBJ2-1; 11 positions match TRBD2. The germline CDR1 and CDR2 sequences are SGDLS and YYNGEE. The CDR3 consists of 16 residues. With 0 bases clipped from V and 9 bases from J, the junction kept 8 bases outside the gene matches. The CDR3 DNA reads as TGTGCCAGCAGCGTAGTAGCTAGCGGGGGGATCATTGAGCAGTTCTTC. This sequence encodes CASSVVASGGIIEQFF. The full variable domain, completed using reference TRBV9 and TRBJ2-1, is DSGVTQTPKHLITATGQRVTLRCSPRSGDLSVYWYQQSLDQGLQFLIQYYNGEERAKGNILERFSAQQFPDLHSELNLSSLELGDSALYFCASSVVASGGIIEQFFGPGTRLTVL.